This T cell receptor (beta chain) came from a study of post-analysis software for immune sequencing data. Study-level information: Secondary progressive, relapsing-remitting and progressive-relapsing multiple sclerosis were among the included disease courses.

Unique-molecular-identifier-tagged TCR beta cDNA libraries were used. The T cell input of roughly 1 to 11 million gave about half a million cDNA molecules. MiXCR, applied by TCRdb to the PCR reads, yields one record per CDR3 protein. The sample carries roughly 730,000 distinct CDR3 sequences, 30% recorded once. The sample holds a few counts of this clonotype. The antigen remains undetermined. Trimming left V 7 bases short and J 2 bases short, with 5 bases between. Germline loops: CDR1 SQVTM, CDR2 ANQGSEA. The CDR3 is 10 residues long. Study-level points and caveats: Compared with controls, patients showed significantly lower normalized Chao1 diversity. There were five TRBV segments more frequent in patients than controls, and TRBV5-6, TRBV5-1 and TRBV20-1 were among them.

Sequenced material: blood. The chain links TRBV29-1 to TRBJ1-1; D unclear. This receptor was taken from a girl aged 5-17 years with multiple sclerosis. For the CDR3, the DNA is TGCAGCGGTGGCAACACTGAAGCTTTCTTT. It encodes CSGGNTEAFF.